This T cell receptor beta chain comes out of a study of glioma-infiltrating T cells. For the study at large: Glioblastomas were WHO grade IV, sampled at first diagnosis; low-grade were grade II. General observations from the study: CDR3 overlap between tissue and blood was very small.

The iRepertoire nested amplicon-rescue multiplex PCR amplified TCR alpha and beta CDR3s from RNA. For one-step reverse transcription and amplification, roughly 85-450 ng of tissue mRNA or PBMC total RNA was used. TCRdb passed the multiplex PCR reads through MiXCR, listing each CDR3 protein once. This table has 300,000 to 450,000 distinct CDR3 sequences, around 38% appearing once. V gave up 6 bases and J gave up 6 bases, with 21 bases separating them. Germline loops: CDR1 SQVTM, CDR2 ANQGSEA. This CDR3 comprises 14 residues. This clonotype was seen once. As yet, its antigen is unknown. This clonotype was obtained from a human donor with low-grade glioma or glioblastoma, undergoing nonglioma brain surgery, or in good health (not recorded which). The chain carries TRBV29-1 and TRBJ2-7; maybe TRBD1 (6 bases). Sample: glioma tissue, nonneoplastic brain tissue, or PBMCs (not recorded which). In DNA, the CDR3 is TGCAGCGTAGGTTCCGGGACAAGGTTTTCCGAGCAGTACTTC. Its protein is CSVGSGTRFSEQYF.